The 10 T cell receptor beta chains below come from one sample, sequenced in a study of Ad26.COV2.S vaccination and SARS-CoV-2 variants. Indicated treatment: around 19 received Ad26.COV2.S at low or high dose, single or two shots; roughly five received placebo; per-sample allocation not given. Sampling happened 63 days after the first vaccine or placebo injection. This table comes from immunoSEQ multiplex PCR, and its TCRdb copy is limited to in-frame clones, with some not included. The table lists 400,000 to 450,000 clones, 80% to 95% of them singletons, with roughly an eighth in the top ten. The starting material was peripheral blood, obtained in a trial of Ad26.COV2.S vaccine versus placebo. The receptors were sampled from a person aged 18-60 years who received the Ad26.COV2.S COVID-19 vaccine or a placebo.

Only a few counts were recorded for this clone. The rearrangement uses TRBV6-2 or TRBV6-3 and TRBJ1-5; 7 nucleotides align to TRBD1. J was trimmed by 0 bases and V by 6 bases; bases with no gene match: 5. CDR3 length: 15 amino acids. Germline lookup yields CDR1 MNHEY and CDR2 SVGEGT. The CDR3 nucleotides are TGTGCCAGCAGCCAGGGGGTCACTAGCAATCAGCCCCAGCATTTT. Translating gives CASSQGVTSNQPQHF.

The J gene is TRBJ2-2, the V gene TRBV5-1, with D unclear. V was clipped by 1 base and J by 5 bases, with 3 bases between them. The CDR3 consists of 12 residues. The germline gives CDR1 SGHRS, CDR2 YFSETQ. CDR3 protein: CASSLYTGELFF. DNA of the CDR3: TGCGCCAGCAGCTTGTATACCGGGGAGCTGTTTTTT.

This sequence joins TRBV9 and TRBJ2-2; TRBD2 aligns across 8 bases. The V gene end was trimmed by 0 bases and the J gene end by 6 bases; junction bases not matched to a gene: 1. CDR1 SGDLS and CDR2 YYNGEE come from the germline V gene. This CDR3 has 14 residues. CDR3: CASSVASGSGELFF. CDR3 nucleotides: TGTGCCAGCAGCGTAGCTAGCGGGTCCGGGGAGCTGTTTTTT.

This clone came up a few times. This sequence joins TRBV7-2 and TRBJ2-7; 10 nucleotides match TRBD1. The CDR3 has 15 amino acids. V trimming: 5 bases; J trimming: 0 bases; junction bases outside the gene matches: 4. Germline CDR1 and CDR2: SGHTA and FQGNSA. The CDR3: CASSKTGGHSYEQYF. The CDR3 DNA is TGTGCCAGCAGCAAGACAGGGGGCCACTCCTACGAGCAGTACTTC.

The V and J genes are TRBV6-5 and TRBJ2-1; no reliable D call. Germline V gene data show CDR1 as MNHEY and CDR2 as SVGAGI. Trimming stripped 6 bases from V and 10 bases from J, with 10 bases between. The CDR3 extends over 11 amino acids. CDR3 in DNA: TGTGCCAGCAGCCGGAGTTCCGAGCAGTTCTTC. It codes for CASSRSSEQFF.

V is TRBV7-2 and J is TRBJ2-1; no definite D call. This CDR3 has 14 residues. V lost 5 bases and J 0 bases, leaving 8 bases between the germline ends. Germline assignment: CDR1 SGHTA and CDR2 FQGNSA. DNA of the CDR3: TGTGCCAGCAGCCAACCAAGCTCCTACAATGAGCAGTTCTTC. Translating it yields CASSQPSSYNEQFF.

The chain links TRBV6-2 or TRBV6-3 to TRBJ2-5; no clear D. The CDR3 covers 12 residues. Trimming removed 4 bases at V and 4 bases at J, with 7 bases between. The germline gives CDR1 MNHEY, CDR2 SVGEGT. The DNA of the CDR3 is TGTGCCAGCAGTTTACCACGAGAGACCCAGTACTTC. It translates to CASSLPRETQYF.

This sequence joins TRBV12-3 or TRBV12-4 and TRBJ1-1; D perhaps matches TRBD1 (5 bases). V shed 7 bases and J shed 9 bases, with 15 bases lying between them. The CDR3 has 12 residues. This CDR3 reads CASTSRKGQAFF. DNA of the CDR3: TGTGCCAGCACCTCTCGGAAGGGGCAAGCTTTCTTT.

J is TRBJ1-1 and V is TRBV30; D not resolved. This CDR3 comprises 12 residues. V lost 4 bases and J 7 bases, leaving 13 bases between the germline ends. Germline values: CDR1 GTSNPN, CDR2 SVGIG (reference sequence). The CDR3 here is CAWTHHHHEAFF. The CDR3 DNA reads TGTGCCTGGACTCACCACCACCATGAAGCTTTCTTT. Using reference TRBV30 and TRBJ1-1 for the parts outside the CDR3, the full variable domain is SQTIHQWPATLVQPVGSPLSLECTVEGTSNPNLYWYRQAAGRGLQLLFYSVGIGQISSEVPQNLSASRPQDRQFILSSKKLLLSDSGFYLCAWTHHHHEAFFGQGTRLTVV.

This chain joins TRBV19 and TRBJ1-5, with TRBD1 matching 9 bases. Germline V CDR1 and CDR2: LNHDA, SQIVND (reference sequence). With V trimmed by 7 bases and J by 0 bases, 10 bases remained unmatched. This CDR3 has 17 amino acids. CDR3 amino acids: CASTTHGQGLSNQPQHF. CDR3 DNA: TGTGCCAGTACCACCCATGGACAGGGGCTTAGCAATCAGCCCCAGCATTTT.